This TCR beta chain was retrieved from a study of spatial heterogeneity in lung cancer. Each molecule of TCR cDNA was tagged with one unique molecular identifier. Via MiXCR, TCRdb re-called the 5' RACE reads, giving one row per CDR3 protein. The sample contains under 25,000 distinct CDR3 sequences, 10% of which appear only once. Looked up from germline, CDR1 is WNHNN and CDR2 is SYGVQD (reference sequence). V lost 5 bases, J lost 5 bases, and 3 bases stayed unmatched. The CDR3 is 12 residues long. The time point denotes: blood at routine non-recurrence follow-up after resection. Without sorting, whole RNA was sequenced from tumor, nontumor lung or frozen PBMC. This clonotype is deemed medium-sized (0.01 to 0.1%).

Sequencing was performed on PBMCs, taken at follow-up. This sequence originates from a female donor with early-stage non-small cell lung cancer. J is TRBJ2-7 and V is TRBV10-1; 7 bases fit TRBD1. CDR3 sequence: CASSLDRNEQYF. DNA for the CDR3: TGCGCCAGCAGTTTGGACAGGAACGAGCAGTACTTC.